The source of this T cell receptor (beta chain) is a study of control samples from healthy donors and cancer patients. The germline V gene encodes CDR1 MNHEY and CDR2 SVGEGT. Trimming left V 3 bases short and J 5 bases short, with 9 bases between. The CDR3 runs to 13 residues. Using immunoSEQ multiplex PCR, the repertoire was profiled, and TCRdb retains in-frame clones only, with some absent. The sample carries some 250,000 clones, over 75% recorded once. The receptor's source is a woman aged 60-75 years with lung cancer. Sequencing input: PBMCs. This rearrangement joins TRBV6-2 or TRBV6-3 to TRBJ2-3; D is unresolved. This chain's CDR3 is CASSYDRLDTQYF. The DNA for the CDR3 is TGTGCCAGCAGTTATGACCGGCTAGATACGCAGTATTTT.